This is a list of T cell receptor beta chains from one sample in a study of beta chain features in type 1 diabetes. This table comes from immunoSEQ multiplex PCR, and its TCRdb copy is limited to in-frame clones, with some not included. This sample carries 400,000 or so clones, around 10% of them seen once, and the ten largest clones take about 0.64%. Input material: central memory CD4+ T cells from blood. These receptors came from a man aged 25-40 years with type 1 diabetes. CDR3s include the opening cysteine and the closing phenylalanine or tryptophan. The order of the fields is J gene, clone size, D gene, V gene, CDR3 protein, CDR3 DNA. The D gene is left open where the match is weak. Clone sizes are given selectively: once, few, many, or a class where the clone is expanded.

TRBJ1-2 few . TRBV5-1 CASRGTFYGYTF TGCGCCAGCAGGGGGACGTTCTATGGCTACACCTTC
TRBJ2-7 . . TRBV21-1 CAPKNRGHEQYF TGTGCCCCTAAGAACAGGGGACACGAGCAGTACTTC
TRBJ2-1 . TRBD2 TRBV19 CASSIDRGLATDEQFF TGTGCCAGTAGTATAGATCGGGGACTAGCAACCGATGAGCAGTTCTTC
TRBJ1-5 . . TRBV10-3 CALGRAQPQHF TGTGCCCTAGGCAGGGCTCAGCCCCAGCATTTT
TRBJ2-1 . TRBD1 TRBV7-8 CASSFRFWLVSRDRGRYNEQFF TGTGCCAGCAGCTTTCGGTTTTGGCTGGTGTCCCGGGACAGGGGACGGTACAATGAGCAGTTCTTC
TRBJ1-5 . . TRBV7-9 CASSHDLAGGNQPQHF TGTGCCAGCAGTCACGACCTTGCTGGTGGCAATCAGCCCCAGCATTTT
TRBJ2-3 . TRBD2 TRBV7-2 CASSSDGGSTQYF TGTGCCAGCAGCTCCGATGGCGGGAGTACGCAGTATTTT
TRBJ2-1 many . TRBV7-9 CASSYKGNEQFF TGTGCCAGCAGCTATAAAGGGAATGAGCAGTTCTTC
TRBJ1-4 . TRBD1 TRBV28 CASSSHGTGDEKLFF TGTGCCAGCAGTTCCCATGGGACAGGGGATGAAAAACTGTTTTTT
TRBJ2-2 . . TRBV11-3 CASSPRHGELFF TGTGCCAGCAGCCCGCGGCACGGGGAGCTGTTTTTT
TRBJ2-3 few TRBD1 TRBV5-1 CASSRDRVPDTQYF TGCGCCAGCAGCAGGGACAGGGTCCCCGATACGCAGTATTTT
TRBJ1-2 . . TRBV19 CASSIERTVYGYTF TGTGCCAGTAGTATAGAGCGGACGGTCTATGGCTACACCTTC
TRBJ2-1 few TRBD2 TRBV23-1 CASSHTSGSVNEQFF TGCGCCAGCAGCCATACTAGCGGGAGTGTCAATGAGCAGTTCTTC
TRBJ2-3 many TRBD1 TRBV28 CASSRARTGGDDTQYF TGTGCCAGCAGCCGCGCCCGGACAGGGGGGGACGATACGCAGTATTTT
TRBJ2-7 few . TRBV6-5 CASSYSGVNSYEQYF TGTGCCAGCAGTTATTCAGGGGTAAACTCCTACGAGCAGTACTTC
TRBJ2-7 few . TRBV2 CASSEYPGVQYF TGTGCCAGCAGTGAATACCCGGGGGTGCAGTACTTC
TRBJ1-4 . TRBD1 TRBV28 CASSLWGQGGDEKLFF TGTGCCAGCAGTTTATGGGGACAGGGAGGGGATGAAAAACTGTTTTTT
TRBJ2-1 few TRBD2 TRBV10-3 CAIRTTSGLGNEQFF TGTGCCATCAGAACGACTAGCGGTCTAGGCAATGAGCAGTTCTTC
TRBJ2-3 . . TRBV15 CATRRWPTSTDTQYF TGTGCCACCAGAAGGTGGCCAACTAGCACAGATACGCAGTATTTT
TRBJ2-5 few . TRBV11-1 CASSQETQYF TGTGCCAGCTCTCAAGAGACCCAGTACTTC
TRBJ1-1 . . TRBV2 CATQGGDLNTEAFF TGTGCCACCCAAGGGGGAGACCTGAACACTGAAGCTTTCTTT
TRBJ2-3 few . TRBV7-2 CASSINPPRDTQYF TGTGCCAGCAGCATCAACCCACCCCGCGATACGCAGTATTTT
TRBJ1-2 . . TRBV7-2 CASSEYNGYTF TGTGCCAGCAGTGAATATAATGGCTACACCTTC
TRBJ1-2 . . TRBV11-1 CASSLYNGYTF TGTGCCAGCAGCTTATATAATGGCTACACCTTC
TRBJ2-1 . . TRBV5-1 CASSLSYNEQFF TGCGCCAGCAGCCTATCCTACAATGAGCAGTTCTTC
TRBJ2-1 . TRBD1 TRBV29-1 CSVGTGPSSYNEQFF TGCAGCGTGGGGACAGGTCCAAGCTCCTACAATGAGCAGTTCTTC
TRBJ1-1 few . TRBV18 CASSSEGTEAFF TGTGCCAGCTCCTCGGAGGGCACTGAAGCTTTCTTT
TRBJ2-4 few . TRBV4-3 CASSQGQGISKNIQYF TGCGCCAGCAGCCAAGGTCAGGGGATTTCCAAAAACATTCAGTACTTC
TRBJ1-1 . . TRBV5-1 CASSAGPGINEAFF TGCGCCAGCAGCGCCGGACCGGGGATAAATGAAGCTTTCTTT
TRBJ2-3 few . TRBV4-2 CASSQVGGRITDTQYF TGTGCCAGCAGCCAAGTCGGGGGGCGGATCACAGATACGCAGTATTTT
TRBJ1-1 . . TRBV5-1 CASSERQMNTEAFF TGCGCCAGCAGTGAACGACAGATGAACACTGAAGCTTTCTTT
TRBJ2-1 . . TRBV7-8 CASSLVSSANEQFF TGTGCCAGCAGCTTAGTAAGCTCCGCCAATGAGCAGTTCTTC
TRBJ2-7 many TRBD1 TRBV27 CASKPGQGMGEQYF TGTGCCAGCAAGCCTGGACAGGGCATGGGCGAGCAGTACTTC
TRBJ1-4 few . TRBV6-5 CASRKTVTNEKLFF TGTGCCAGCAGGAAAACAGTAACTAATGAAAAACTGTTTTTT
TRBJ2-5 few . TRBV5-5 CASRTGQETQYF TGTGCCAGCAGAACTGGACAAGAGACCCAGTACTTC
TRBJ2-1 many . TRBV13 CASSFRGSYNEQFF TGTGCCAGCAGCTTCCGTGGCTCCTACAATGAGCAGTTCTTC
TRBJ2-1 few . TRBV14 CASSHRLVSYNEQFF TGTGCCAGCAGCCACCGACTAGTTTCCTACAATGAGCAGTTCTTC
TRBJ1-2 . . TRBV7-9 CASSLASGHYGYTF TGTGCCAGCAGCTTAGCCTCAGGTCACTATGGCTACACCTTC
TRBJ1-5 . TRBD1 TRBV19 CASSTNQGVSNQPQHF TGTGCCAGTAGCACCAACCAGGGGGTGAGCAATCAGCCCCAGCATTTT
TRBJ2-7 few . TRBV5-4 CAGTPGLTTTQYF TGTGCCGGAACACCGGGACTCACAACCACGCAGTACTTC
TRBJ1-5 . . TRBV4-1 CASSPHVGVNQPQHF TGCGCCAGCAGCCCCCATGTAGGGGTTAATCAGCCCCAGCATTTT
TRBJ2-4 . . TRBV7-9 CASSLEGAGIGTKNIQYF TGTGCCAGCAGCTTAGAAGGTGCAGGGATCGGGACCAAAAACATTCAGTACTTC
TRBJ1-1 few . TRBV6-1 CASSSAVPEAFF TGTGCCAGCAGTTCGGCGGTACCTGAAGCTTTCTTT
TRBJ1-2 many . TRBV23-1 CASSGEDTSLYGYTF TGCGCCAGCAGTGGGGAAGACACATCTCTGTATGGCTACACCTTC
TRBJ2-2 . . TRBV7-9 CASSLAVTGELFF TGTGCCAGCAGCTTAGCAGTCACCGGGGAGCTGTTTTTT
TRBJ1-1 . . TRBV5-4 CASSLTGVGTEAFF TGTGCCAGCAGCTTAACGGGTGTAGGCACTGAAGCTTTCTTT
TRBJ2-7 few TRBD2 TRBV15 CATSRVAPGLAGTGAHYEQYF TGTGCCACCAGCAGAGTGGCGCCGGGACTAGCGGGAACGGGGGCCCACTACGAGCAGTACTTC